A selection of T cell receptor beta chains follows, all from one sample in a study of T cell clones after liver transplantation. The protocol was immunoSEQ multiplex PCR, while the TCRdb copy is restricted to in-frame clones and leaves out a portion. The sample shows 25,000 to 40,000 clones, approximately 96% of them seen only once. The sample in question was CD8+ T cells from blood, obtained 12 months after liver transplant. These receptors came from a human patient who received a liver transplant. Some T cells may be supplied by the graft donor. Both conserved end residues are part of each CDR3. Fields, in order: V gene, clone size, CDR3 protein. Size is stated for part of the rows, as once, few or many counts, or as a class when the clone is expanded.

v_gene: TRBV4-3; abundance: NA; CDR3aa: CASSQEWPDTIYF
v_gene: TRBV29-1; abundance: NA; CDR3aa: CSAEGLASTGELFF
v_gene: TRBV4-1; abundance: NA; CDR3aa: CASSWLLDYEQYF
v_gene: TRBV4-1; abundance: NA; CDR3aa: CASSHNRGQREAFF
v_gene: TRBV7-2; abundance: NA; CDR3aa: CASSSPGGPDRETQYF
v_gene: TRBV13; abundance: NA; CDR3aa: CASFGRGPLVHEQFF
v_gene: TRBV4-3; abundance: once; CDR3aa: CASSQDWSNYEQYF
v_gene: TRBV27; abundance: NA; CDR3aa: CASNDRDASTDTQYF
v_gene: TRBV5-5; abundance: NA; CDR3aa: CASSLGTGRPYEQYF
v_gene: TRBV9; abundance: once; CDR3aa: CASTPDGVTQYF
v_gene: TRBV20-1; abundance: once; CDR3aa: CSARDQLEAFF
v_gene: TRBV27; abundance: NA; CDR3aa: CASSYGSTDTQYF
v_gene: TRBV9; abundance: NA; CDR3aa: CASSVAIRNTGELFF
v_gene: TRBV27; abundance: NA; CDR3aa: CASSLLAGAGNEQFF
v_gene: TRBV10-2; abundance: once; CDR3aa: CASLARTRTDTQYF
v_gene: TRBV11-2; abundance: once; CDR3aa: CASSLTPPGANVLTF
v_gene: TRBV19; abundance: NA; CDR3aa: CASSNSLTAAYEQYF
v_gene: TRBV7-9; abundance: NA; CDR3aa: CASSASGWNTGELFF
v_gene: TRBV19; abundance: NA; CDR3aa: CASSMGVVAGTGDGETQYF
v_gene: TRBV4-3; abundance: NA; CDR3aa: CASSQDPGSANTGELFF
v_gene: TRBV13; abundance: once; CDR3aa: CASSLGSGNTIYF
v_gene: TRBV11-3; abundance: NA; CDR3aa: CASSFQRGPYEQYF
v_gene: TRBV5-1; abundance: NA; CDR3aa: CASSYQLNTEAFF
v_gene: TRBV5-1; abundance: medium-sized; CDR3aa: CASSLGATSADTQYF
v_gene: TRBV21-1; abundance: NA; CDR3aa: CASTRKLAGVNEQYF
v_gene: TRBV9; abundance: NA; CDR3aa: CASSVGGQDTDTQYF
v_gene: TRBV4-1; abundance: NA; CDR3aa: CASSLGGANTEAFF
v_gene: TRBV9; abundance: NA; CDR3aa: CASSENRGLKANVLTF
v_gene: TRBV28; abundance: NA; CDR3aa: CASSPFQTSGSFDEQFF
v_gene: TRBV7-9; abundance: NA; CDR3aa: CASSLVRTSGRGGETQYF
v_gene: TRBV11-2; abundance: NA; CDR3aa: CANSSGAGEQYF
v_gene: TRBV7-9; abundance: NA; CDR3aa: CASSLEHPEEYEQYF
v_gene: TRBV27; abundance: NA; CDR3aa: CASSVGGPYNEQFF
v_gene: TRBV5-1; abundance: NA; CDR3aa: CASSLGPPGAGANVLTF
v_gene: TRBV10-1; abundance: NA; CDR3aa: CASSDGINQPQHF
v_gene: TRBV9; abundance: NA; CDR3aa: CASSGLRPGQSNYGYTF
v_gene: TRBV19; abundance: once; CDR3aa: CASSIQGNTEAFF